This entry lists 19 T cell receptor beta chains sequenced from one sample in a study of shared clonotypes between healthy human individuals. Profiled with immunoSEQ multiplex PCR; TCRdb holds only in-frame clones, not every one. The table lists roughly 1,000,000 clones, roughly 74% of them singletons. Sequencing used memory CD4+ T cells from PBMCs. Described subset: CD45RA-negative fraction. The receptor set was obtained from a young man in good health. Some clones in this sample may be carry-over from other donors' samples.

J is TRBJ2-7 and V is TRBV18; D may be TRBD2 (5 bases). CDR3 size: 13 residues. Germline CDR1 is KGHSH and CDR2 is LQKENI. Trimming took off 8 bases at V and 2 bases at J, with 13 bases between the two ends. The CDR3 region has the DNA TGTGCCAGCACAGCTCAGAGGGCCTACGAGCAGTACTTC. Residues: CASTAQRAYEQYF. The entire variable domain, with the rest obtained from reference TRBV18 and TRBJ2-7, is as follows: NAGVMQNPRHLVRRRGQEARLRCSPMKGHSHVYWYRQLPEEGLKFMVYLQKENIIDESGMPKERFSAEFPKEGPSILRIQQVVRGDSAAYFCASTAQRAYEQYFGPGTRLTVT.

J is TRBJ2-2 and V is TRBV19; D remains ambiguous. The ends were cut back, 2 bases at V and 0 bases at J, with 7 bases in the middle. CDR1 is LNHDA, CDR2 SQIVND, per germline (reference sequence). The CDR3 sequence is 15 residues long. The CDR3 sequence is CASSILTANTGELFF. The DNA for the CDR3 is TGTGCCAGTAGTATATTGACGGCGAACACCGGGGAGCTGTTTTTT.

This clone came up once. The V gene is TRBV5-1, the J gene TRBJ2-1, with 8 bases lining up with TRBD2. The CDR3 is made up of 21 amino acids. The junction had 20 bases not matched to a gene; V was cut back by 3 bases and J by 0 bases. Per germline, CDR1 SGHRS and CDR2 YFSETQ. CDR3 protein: CASSSLGVRVAGHSSYNEQFF. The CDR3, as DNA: TGCGCCAGCAGCTCTCTAGGGGTAAGGGTAGCGGGACATAGCTCCTACAATGAGCAGTTCTTC.

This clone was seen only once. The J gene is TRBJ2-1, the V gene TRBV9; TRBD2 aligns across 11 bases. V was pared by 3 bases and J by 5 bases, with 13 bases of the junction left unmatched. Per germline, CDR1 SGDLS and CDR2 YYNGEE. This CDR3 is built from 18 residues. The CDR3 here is CASSAYSGRVERNNEQFF. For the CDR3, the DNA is TGTGCCAGCAGCGCATATAGCGGGAGGGTCGAGAGAAACAATGAGCAGTTCTTC. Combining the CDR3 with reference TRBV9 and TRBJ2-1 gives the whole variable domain DSGVTQTPKHLITATGQRVTLRCSPRSGDLSVYWYQQSLDQGLQFLIQYYNGEERAKGNILERFSAQQFPDLHSELNLSSLELGDSALYFCASSAYSGRVERNNEQFFGPGTRLTVL.

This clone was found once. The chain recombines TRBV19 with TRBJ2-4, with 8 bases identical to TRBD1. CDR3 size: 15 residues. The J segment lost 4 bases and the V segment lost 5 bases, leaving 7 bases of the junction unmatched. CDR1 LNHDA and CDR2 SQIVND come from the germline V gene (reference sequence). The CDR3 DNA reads TGTGCCAGTAGTGAACAACAGGGGGTTAAAAACATTCAGTACTTC. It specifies CASSEQQGVKNIQYF. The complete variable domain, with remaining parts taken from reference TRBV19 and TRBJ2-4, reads DGGITQSPKYLFRKEGQNVTLSCEQNLNHDAMYWYRQDPGQGLRLIYYSQIVNDFQKGDIAEGYSVSREKKESFPLTVTSAQKNPTAFYLCASSEQQGVKNIQYFGAGTRLSVL.

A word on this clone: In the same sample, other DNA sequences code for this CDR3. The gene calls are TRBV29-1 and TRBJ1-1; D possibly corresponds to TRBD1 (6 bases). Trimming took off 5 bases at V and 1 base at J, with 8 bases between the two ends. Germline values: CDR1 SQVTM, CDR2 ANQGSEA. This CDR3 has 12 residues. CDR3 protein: CSVLRGNTEAFF. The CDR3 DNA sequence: TGCAGCGTTCTCAGGGGGAACACTGAAGCTTTCTTT.

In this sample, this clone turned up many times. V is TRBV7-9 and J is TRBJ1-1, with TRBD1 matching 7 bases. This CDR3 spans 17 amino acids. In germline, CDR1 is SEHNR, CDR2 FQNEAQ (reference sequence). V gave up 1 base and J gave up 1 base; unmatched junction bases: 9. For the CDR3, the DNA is TGTGCCAGCAGCTTAGAGGGGACAGTCAAGGGGAACACTGAAGCTTTCTTT. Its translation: CASSLEGTVKGNTEAFF.

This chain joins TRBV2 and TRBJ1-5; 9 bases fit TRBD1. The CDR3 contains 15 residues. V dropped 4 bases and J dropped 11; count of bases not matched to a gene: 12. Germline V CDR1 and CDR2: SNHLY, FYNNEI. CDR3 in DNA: TGTGCCAGCAGTGGACAGGGGGGCCCCGAAGGGACCCAGCATTTT. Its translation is CASSGQGGPEGTQHF.

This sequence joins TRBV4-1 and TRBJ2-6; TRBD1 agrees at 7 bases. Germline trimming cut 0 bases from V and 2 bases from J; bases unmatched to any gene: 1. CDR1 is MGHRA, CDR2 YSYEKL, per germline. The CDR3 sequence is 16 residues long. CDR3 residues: CASSQETGAGANVLTF. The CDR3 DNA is TGCGCCAGCAGCCAAGAAACAGGGGCTGGGGCCAACGTCCTGACTTTC.

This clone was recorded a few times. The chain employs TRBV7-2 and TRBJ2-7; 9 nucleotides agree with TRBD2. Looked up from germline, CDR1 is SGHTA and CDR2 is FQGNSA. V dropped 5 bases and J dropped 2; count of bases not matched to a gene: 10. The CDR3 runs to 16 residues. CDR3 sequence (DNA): TGTGCCAGCAGCCCATATTCAGCGGGAGGTACCTACGAGCAGTACTTC. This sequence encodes CASSPYSAGGTYEQYF.

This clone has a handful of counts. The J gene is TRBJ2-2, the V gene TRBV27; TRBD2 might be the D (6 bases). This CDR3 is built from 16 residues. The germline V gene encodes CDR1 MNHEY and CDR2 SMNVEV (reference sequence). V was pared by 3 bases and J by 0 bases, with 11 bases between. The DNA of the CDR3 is TGTGCCAGCAGTTTTCGGGTAGCGGCGAACACCGGGGAGCTGTTTTTT. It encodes CASSFRVAANTGELFF.

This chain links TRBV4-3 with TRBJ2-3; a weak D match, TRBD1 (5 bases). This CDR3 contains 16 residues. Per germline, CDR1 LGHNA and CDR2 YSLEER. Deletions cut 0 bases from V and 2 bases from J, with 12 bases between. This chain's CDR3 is CASSQEQGRTTDTQYF. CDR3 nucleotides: TGCGCCAGCAGCCAAGAGCAGGGCAGAACCACAGATACGCAGTATTTT.

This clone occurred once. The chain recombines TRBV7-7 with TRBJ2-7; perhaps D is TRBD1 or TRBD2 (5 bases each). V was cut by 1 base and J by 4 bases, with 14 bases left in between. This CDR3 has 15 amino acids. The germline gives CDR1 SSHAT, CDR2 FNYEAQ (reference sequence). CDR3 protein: CASSLGRDPSYEQYF. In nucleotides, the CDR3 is TGTGCCAGCAGCTTAGGCCGGGACCCAAGTTACGAGCAGTACTTC.

CDR3 sequence (DNA): TGCGCCAGCAGCTCCGCGGGTGGGACTGAAGCTTTCTTT. Residues: CASSSAGGTEAFF. The chain uses TRBV4-1 and TRBJ1-1; no clear D. The CDR3 has 13 residues. Germline assignment: CDR1 MGHRA and CDR2 YSYEKL. V lost 5 bases and J 5 bases, leaving 12 bases between the germline ends.

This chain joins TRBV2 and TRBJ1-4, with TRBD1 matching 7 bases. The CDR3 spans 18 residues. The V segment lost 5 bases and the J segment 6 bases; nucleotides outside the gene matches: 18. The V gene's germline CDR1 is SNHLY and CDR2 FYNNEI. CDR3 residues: CASSPDDISLGQYEKLFF. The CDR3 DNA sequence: TGTGCCAGCAGTCCGGATGATATTAGTTTGGGACAGTATGAAAAACTGTTTTTT.

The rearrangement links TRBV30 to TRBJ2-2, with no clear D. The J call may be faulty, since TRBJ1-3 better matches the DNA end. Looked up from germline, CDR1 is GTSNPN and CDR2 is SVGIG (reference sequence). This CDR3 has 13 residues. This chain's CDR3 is CAWSLSSGNTIYF. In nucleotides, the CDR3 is TGTGCCTGGAGTTTGAGCTCTGGAAACACCATATATTTT.

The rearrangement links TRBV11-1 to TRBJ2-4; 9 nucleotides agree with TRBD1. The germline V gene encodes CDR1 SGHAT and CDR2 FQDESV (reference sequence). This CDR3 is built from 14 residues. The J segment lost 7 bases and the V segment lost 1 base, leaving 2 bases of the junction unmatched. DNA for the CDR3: TGTGCCAGCAGCTTAGGAGGACAGGGGAACATTCAGTACTTC. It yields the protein CASSLGGQGNIQYF.

Here the CDR3 reads CASSSGGAVDTEAFF. The CDR3 DNA is TGTGCCAGCAGTTCGGGTGGAGCAGTCGACACTGAAGCTTTCTTT. This chain uses TRBV6-5 with TRBJ1-1; no firm D call. V shed 4 bases and J shed 3 bases, with 15 bases lying between them. The CDR3 is made up of 15 amino acids. The germline V gene has CDR1 MNHEY and CDR2 SVGAGI.

This chain's CDR3 is CASSERGEVSNEQFF. CDR3 DNA: TGTGCCAGCAGTGAAAGGGGCGAGGTGTCCAATGAGCAGTTCTTC. This sequence joins TRBV2 and TRBJ2-1; the D gene is possibly TRBD1 (5 bases). CDR3 length equals 15 residues. The V and J ends lost 2 bases and 6 bases respectively, with 14 bases between them. The V gene's germline CDR1 is SNHLY and CDR2 FYNNEI.